The 2 T cell receptor beta chains below were found in one sample sequenced in a study of breast tumors, draining lymph nodes, adjacent tissues. Each CDR3 protein is one row after TCRdb ran MiXCR on the multiplex PCR reads. The table records about 22,000 distinct CDR3 sequences, 45% to 75% of them present only once. Sequenced: breast tumor tissue. The receptors were gathered from a female donor with breast cancer. Some clones in this sample may be carry-over from other donors' samples.

This clonotype was seen a single time. The chain uses TRBV24-1 and TRBJ1-2; TRBD1 is a possible D gene (5 bases). Germline V gene lookup returns CDR1 KGHDR and CDR2 SFDVKD. V was pared by 9 bases and J by 8 bases, with 15 bases between. There are 12 residues in the CDR3. CDR3 protein: CATGAEVGGYTF. The DNA of the CDR3 is TGTGCCACCGGGGCTGAAGTTGGGGGCTACACCTTC.

The gene calls are TRBV7-9 and TRBJ2-7, with unresolved D. The CDR3 covers 12 residues. V lost 3 bases, J lost 9 bases, and 12 bases lay in between. Looked up from germline, CDR1 is SEHNR and CDR2 is FQNEAQ (reference sequence). The CDR3 region is CASSFDPVAQYF. For the CDR3, the DNA is TGTGCCAGCAGCTTTGACCCGGTGGCGCAGTACTTC.